The 3 T cell receptor beta chains reported below all come from one sample, sequenced in a study of HIV-infected children after antiretroviral therapy interruption. Treatment noted: PENTA 11 planned treatment interruption arm or continuous ART arm. RNA-based 3' RACE libraries used unique molecular identifiers. A single record per CDR3 protein comes from TCRdb applying MiXCR to the 3' RACE reads. This sample has approximately 96,000 distinct CDR3 sequences, with about 7.2% found just once. Material: CD45RA+ CD4+ T cells from PBMCs, pooled from several time points, obtained from a donor given antiretroviral therapy, either interrupted or continuous. This sample's subset: naive CD4+ CD45RA+ CD45RO- T cells. These receptors were collected from a pool of human donors with HIV.

This clonotype showed up many times. This chain joins TRBV18 and TRBJ1-4, with D uncertain. Per the germline V gene, CDR1 is KGHSH and CDR2 is LQKENI. This CDR3 is 13 amino acids long. V lost 2 bases and J lost 8, with 9 bases in between. CDR3 region: CASSPSAGEKLFF. Here the CDR3 DNA reads TGTGCCAGCTCACCAAGCGCGGGCGAAAAACTGTTTTTT.

In this sample, this clonotype turned up many times. Written as DNA, the CDR3 is TGTGCCTGGAGTCGGACCGGAGGGTTCACTGAAGCTTTCTTT. Its protein is CAWSRTGGFTEAFF. This chain connects TRBV30 to TRBJ1-1; no firm D call. The CDR3 consists of 14 residues. Germline assignment: CDR1 GTSNPN and CDR2 SVGIG (reference sequence). Trimming took off 2 bases at V and 4 bases at J, with 14 bases between the two ends.

The chain couples TRBV12-3 or TRBV12-4 to TRBJ2-7, with D possibly TRBD1 on 6 matching bases. Trimming left V 4 bases short and J 2 bases short, with 15 bases between. The CDR3 has 15 amino acids. Here the CDR3 reads CASSSPSTGAYEQYF. The CDR3 nucleotides read TGTGCCAGCAGTTCACCCTCGACAGGAGCCTACGAGCAGTACTTC.